The sequence of this TCR beta chain was determined in a study of spatial heterogeneity in lung cancer. On the study more broadly: Where available, sequencing covered follow-up PBMC samples, taken at a median of approximately 23 months after resection. As counted in raw reads, each unique TCR and UMI combination appeared more than ten times on average.

Study results and limitations: At resection, ubiquitous expanded tumor TCRs appeared in blood more than at follow-up.

This CDR3 has 14 residues. The V gene end was trimmed by 0 bases and the J gene end by 5 bases; junction bases not matched to a gene: 1. Per germline, CDR1 SEHNR and CDR2 FQNEAQ (reference sequence). The sample's time point: blood at routine non-recurrence follow-up after resection. Tumor, nontumor lung or frozen PBMC supplied whole RNA that was sequenced unsorted. This clonotype has at least ten counts. As yet, its antigen is unknown. MiXCR, applied by TCRdb to the 5' RACE reads, yields one record per CDR3 protein. The sample has 110,000 or so distinct CDR3 sequences; 11% are singletons. The specimen was PBMCs, collected at follow-up. The receptor was isolated from a female donor with early-stage non-small cell lung cancer. The rearrangement links TRBV7-9 to TRBJ2-5, with 9 bases identical to TRBD1. As DNA, the CDR3 is TGTGCCAGCAGCTTAGCAACAGGGGGCGAGACCCAGTACTTC. Amino acid sequence: CASSLATGGETQYF.